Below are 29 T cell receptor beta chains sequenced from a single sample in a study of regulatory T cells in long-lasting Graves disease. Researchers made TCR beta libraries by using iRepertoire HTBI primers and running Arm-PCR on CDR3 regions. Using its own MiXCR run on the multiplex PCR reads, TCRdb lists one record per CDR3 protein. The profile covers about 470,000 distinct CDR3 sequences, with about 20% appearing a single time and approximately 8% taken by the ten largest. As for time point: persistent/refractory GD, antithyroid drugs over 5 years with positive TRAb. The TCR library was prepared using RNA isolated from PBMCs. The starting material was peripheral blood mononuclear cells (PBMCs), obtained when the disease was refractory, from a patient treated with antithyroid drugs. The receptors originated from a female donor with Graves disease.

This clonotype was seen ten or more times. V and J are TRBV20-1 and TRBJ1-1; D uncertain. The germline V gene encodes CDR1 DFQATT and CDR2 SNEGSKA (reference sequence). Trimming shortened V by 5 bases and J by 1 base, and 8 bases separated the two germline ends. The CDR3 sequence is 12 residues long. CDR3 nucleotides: TGCAGTGCTGGGGATAGGAACACTGAAGCTTTCTTT. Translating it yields CSAGDRNTEAFF.

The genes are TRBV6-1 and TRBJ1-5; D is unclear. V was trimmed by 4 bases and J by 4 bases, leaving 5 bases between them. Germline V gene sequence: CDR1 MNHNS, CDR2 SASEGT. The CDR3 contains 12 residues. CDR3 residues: CASSGPNQPQHF. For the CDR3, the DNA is TGTGCCAGCAGTGGTCCGAATCAGCCCCAGCATTTT.

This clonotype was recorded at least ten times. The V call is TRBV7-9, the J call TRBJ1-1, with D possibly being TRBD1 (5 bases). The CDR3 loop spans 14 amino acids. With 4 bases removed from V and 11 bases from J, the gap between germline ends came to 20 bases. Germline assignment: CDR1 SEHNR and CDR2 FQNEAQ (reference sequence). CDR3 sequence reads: CASSSAGGQRGAFF. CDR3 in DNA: TGTGCCAGCAGCTCAGCGGGGGGTCAACGAGGGGCTTTCTTT.

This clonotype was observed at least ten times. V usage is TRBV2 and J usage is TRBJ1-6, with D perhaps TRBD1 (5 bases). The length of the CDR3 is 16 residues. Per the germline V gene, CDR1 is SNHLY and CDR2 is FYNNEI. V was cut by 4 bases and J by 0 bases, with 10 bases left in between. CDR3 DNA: TGTGCCAGCAGTGGACAGCTGAGCTCCTATAATTCACCCCTCCACTTT. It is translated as CASSGQLSSYNSPLHF.

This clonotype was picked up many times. The CDR3 DNA is TGTGCCAGCGTAGGGACTAACACTGAAGCTTTCTTT. Its translation is CASVGTNTEAFF. The chain has TRBV2 and TRBJ1-1; TRBD1 might be the D (5 bases). Germline CDR1 and CDR2: SNHLY and FYNNEI. This CDR3 comprises 12 residues. V was cut by 8 bases and J by 2 bases, with 9 bases left in between.

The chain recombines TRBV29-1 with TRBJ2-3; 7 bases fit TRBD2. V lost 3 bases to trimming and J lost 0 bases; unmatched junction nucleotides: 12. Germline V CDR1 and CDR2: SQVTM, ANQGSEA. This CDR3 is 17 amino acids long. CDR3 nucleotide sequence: TGCAGCGTTGAGTTTTTGGGAGCGGGAACCAGCACAGATACGCAGTATTTT. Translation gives CSVEFLGAGTSTDTQYF.

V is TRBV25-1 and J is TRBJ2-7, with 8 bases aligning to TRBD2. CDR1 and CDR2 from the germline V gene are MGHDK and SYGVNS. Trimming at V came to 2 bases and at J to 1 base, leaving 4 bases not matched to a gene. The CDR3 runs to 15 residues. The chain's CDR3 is CASSEAGLESYEQYF. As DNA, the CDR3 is TGTGCCAGCAGTGAAGCGGGACTAGAGTCCTACGAGCAGTACTTC.

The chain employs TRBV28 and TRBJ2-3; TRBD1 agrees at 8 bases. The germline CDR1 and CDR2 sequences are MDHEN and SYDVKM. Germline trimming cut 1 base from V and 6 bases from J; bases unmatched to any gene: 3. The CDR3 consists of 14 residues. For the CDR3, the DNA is TGTGCCAGCAGTTTATTGCAGGGGGCCGATACGCAGTATTTT. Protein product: CASSLLQGADTQYF.

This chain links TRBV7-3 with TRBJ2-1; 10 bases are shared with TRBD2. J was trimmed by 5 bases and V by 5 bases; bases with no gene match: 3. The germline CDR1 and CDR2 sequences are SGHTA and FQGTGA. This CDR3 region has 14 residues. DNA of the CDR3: TGTGCCAGCAGCCCTAGCGGGAGTAACAATGAGCAGTTCTTC. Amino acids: CASSPSGSNNEQFF.

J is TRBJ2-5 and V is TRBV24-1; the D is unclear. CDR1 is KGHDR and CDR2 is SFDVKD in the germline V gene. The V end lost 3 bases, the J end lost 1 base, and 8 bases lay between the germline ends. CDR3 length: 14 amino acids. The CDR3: CATSDLSFQETQYF. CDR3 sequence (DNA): TGTGCCACCAGTGATCTTTCGTTCCAAGAGACCCAGTACTTC.

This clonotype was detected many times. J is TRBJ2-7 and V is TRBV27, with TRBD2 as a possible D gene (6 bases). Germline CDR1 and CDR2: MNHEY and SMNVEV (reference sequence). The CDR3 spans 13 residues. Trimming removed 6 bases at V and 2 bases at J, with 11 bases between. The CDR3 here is CASREGQPYEQYF. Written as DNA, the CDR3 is TGTGCCAGCAGGGAGGGGCAACCCTACGAGCAGTACTTC.

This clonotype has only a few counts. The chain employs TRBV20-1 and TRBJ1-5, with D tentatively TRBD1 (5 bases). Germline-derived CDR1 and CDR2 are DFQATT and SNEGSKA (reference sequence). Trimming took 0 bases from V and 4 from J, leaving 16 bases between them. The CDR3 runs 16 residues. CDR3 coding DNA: TGCAGTGCTAGAGACCGACAGCTCAGCGGGAATCAGCCCCAGCATTTT. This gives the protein CSARDRQLSGNQPQHF.

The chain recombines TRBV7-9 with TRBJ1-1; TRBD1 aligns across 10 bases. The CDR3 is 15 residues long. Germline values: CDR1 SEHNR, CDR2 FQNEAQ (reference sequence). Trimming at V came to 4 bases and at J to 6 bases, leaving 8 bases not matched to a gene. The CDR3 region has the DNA TGTGCCAGCAGCTCGCCGGGACAGGGGCGCCCTGAAGCTTTCTTT. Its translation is CASSSPGQGRPEAFF.

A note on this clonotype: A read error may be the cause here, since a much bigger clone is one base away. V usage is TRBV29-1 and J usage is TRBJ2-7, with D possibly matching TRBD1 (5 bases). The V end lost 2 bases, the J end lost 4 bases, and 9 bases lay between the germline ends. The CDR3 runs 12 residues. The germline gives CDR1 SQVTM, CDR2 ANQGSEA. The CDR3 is CSVEQQEYEQYF. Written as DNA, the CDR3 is TGCAGCGTTGAACAACAGGAGTACGAGCAGTACTTC.

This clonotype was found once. The CDR3 DNA sequence: TGTGCCAGCCCCAATGGAGTCGGGGAGCTGTTTTTT. Protein sequence: CASPNGVGELFF. The rearrangement links TRBV6-1 to TRBJ2-2; D is ambiguous. The CDR3 runs 12 residues. The germline V gene has CDR1 MNHNS and CDR2 SASEGT. V lost 8 bases and J 7 bases, leaving 11 bases between the germline ends.

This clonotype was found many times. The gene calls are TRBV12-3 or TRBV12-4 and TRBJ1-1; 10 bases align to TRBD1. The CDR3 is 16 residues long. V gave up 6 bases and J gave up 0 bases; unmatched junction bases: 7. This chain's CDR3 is CASSQGQGLMNTEAFF. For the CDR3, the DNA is TGTGCCAGCAGCCAGGGACAGGGGCTTATGAACACTGAAGCTTTCTTT.

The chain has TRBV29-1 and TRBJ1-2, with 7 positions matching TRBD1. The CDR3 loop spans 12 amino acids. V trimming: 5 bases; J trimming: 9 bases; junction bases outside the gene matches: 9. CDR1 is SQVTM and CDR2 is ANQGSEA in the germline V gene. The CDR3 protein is CSVSTRTGSYTF. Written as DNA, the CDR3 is TGCAGCGTTTCTACGCGGACAGGCAGCTACACCTTC.

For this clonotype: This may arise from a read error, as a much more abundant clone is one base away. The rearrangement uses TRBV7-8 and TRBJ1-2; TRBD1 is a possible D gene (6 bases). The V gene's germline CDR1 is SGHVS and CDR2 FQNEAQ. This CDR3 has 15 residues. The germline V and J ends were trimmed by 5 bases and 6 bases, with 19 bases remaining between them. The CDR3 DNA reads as TGTGCCAGCAGCGCCCCCCAGGGGCTTCATGATGGCTACACCTTC. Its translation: CASSAPQGLHDGYTF.

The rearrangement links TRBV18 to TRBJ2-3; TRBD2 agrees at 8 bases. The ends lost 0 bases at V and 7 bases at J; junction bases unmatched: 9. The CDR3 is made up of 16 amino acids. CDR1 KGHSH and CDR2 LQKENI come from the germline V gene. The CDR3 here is CASSPPSGNFDNTQYF. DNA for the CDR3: TGTGCCAGCTCACCACCTAGCGGGAATTTCGATAATACGCAGTATTTT.

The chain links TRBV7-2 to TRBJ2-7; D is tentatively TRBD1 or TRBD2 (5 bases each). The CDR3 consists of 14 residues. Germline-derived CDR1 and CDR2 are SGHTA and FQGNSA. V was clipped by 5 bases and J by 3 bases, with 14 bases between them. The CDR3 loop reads CASSVPGPIYEQYF. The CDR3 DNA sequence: TGTGCCAGCAGCGTCCCGGGACCGATCTACGAGCAGTACTTC.

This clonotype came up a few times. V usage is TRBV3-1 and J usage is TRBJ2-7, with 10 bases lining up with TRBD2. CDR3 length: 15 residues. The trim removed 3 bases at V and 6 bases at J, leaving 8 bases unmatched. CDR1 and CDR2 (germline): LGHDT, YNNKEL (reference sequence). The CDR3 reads CASSQLLAGAGEQYF. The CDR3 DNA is TGTGCCAGCAGCCAGCTTCTAGCGGGAGCAGGCGAGCAGTACTTC.

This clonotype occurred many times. CDR3 residues: CASSSTGAETQYF. CDR3 nucleotide sequence: TGTGCCAGCAGTTCCACAGGGGCGGAGACCCAGTACTTC. The chain recombines TRBV11-1 with TRBJ2-5, with 7 bases that match TRBD1. CDR1 and CDR2 from the germline V gene are SGHAT and FQDESV (reference sequence). The CDR3 covers 13 residues. Germline trimming cut 6 bases from V and 5 bases from J; bases unmatched to any gene: 6.

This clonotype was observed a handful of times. The CDR3 sequence: CASSVEGAGQPQHF. Written as DNA, the CDR3 is TGTGCCAGCAGCGTAGAGGGGGCGGGACAGCCCCAGCATTTT. This chain connects TRBV9 to TRBJ1-5; TRBD1 matches at 7 bases. This CDR3 is 14 amino acids long. From germline, CDR1 is SGDLS and CDR2 YYNGEE. V was clipped by 0 bases and J by 7 bases; unmatched bases: 4.

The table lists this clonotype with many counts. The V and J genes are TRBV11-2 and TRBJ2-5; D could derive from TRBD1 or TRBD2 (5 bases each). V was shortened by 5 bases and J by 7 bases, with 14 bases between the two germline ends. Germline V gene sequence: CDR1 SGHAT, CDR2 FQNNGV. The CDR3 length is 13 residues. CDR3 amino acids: CASSLEGAGTQYF. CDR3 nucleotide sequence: TGTGCCAGCAGCCTTGAAGGGGCGGGGACCCAGTACTTC.

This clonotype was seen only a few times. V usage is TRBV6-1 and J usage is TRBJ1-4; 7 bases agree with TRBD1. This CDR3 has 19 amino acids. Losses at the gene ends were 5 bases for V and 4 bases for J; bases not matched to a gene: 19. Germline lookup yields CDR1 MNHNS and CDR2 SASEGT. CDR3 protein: CASSMSRDRLPSGNEKLFF. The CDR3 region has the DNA TGTGCCAGCAGTATGTCCCGGGACAGATTACCTTCGGGTAATGAAAAACTGTTTTTT.

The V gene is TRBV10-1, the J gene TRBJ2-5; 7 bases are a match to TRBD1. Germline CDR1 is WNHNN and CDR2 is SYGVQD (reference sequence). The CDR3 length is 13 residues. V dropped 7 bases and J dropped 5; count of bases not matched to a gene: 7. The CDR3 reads CASTTGLWETQYF. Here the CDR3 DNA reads TGCGCCAGCACGACAGGGTTGTGGGAGACCCAGTACTTC.

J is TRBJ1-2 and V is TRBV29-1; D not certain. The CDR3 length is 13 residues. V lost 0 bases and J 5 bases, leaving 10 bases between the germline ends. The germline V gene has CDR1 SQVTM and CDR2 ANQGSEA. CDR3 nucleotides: TGCAGCGTTGAAGACTTCGAACAATATGGCTACACCTTC. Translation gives CSVEDFEQYGYTF.

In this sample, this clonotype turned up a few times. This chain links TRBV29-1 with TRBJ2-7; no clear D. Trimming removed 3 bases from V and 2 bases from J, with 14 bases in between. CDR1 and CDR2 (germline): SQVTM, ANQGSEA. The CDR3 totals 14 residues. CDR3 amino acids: CSVDVGAVPYEQYF. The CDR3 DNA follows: TGCAGCGTTGACGTTGGTGCGGTACCCTACGAGCAGTACTTC.

CDR3 sequence: CAIKDSGSGNTIYF. CDR3 nucleotide sequence: TGTGCCATCAAAGACAGCGGCTCTGGAAACACCATATATTTT. This chain connects TRBV10-3 to TRBJ1-3, with a tentative D call TRBD1 (5 bases). The CDR3 sequence is 14 residues long. From germline, CDR1 is ENHRY and CDR2 SYGVKD. V lost 7 bases to trimming and J lost 0 bases, with 10 bases between them.